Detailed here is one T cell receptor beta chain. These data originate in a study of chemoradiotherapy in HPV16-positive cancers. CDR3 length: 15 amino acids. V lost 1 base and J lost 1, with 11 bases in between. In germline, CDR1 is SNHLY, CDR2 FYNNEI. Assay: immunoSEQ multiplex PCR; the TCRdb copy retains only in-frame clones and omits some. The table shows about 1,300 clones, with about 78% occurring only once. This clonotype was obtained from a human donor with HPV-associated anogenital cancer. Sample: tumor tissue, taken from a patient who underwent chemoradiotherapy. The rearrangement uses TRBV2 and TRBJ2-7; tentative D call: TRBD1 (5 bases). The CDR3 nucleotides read TGTGCCAGCAGTGAAGAGGGGAACCCATCCTACGAGCAGTACTTC. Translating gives CASSEEGNPSYEQYF.